One and the same sample provided the 11 T cell receptor beta chains below, sequenced in a study of T-cell reconstitution after alpha-beta-depleted transplantation in children. Unique molecular identifiers were built into the TCRbeta library. Each CDR3 protein is one row after TCRdb ran MiXCR on the PCR reads. Of 900,000 or so distinct CDR3 sequences in the sample, 16% were seen once. This specimen consisted of PBMCs, mostly from graft donor cells, obtained 360 days after TCRalphabeta/CD19-depleted stem cell transplant. These receptors originate from a male patient younger than 18 who had a stem cell transplant for acute lymphoblastic leukemia, so the T cells may come from the graft donor.

This clonotype was observed a handful of times. The rearrangement joins TRBV12-3 or TRBV12-4 to TRBJ2-7; 9 nucleotides match TRBD2. The CDR3 spans 12 residues. Losses at the gene ends were 7 bases for V and 4 bases for J; bases not matched to a gene: 2. The CDR3 here is CASKTSGYEQYF. The DNA for the CDR3 is TGTGCCAGCAAGACTAGCGGATACGAGCAGTACTTC.

Turning to this clonotype: At one end the junction does not follow the germline gene, possibly because of a read error. This chain uses TRBV5-1 with TRBJ1-5; D gene ambiguous. The CDR3 consists of 14 residues. Germline values: CDR1 SGHRS, CDR2 YFSETQ. The CDR3 reads CASILDVSNQPQHF. In DNA, the CDR3 is TGCGCCAGCATCTTGGACGTTAGCAATCAGCCCCAGCATTTT.

This clonotype was counted ten times or more. Compared with germline, one end of the junction differs, possibly owing to a read error. The V gene is TRBV11-2, the J gene TRBJ2-2; D not certain. The CDR3 length is 11 residues. Germline values: CDR1 SGHAT, CDR2 FQNNGV. CDR3 bases: TGCGCCAGCAGGAACACCGGGGAGCTGTTTTTT. Its translation: CASRNTGELFF.

This clonotype was seen more than once but under ten times. J is TRBJ1-2 and V is TRBV12-3 or TRBV12-4, with 9 bases lining up with TRBD1. The CDR3 loop spans 15 amino acids. Losses at the gene ends were 5 bases for V and 6 bases for J; bases not matched to a gene: 10. Written as DNA, the CDR3 is TGTGCCAGCAGTGGTACCGGGACAGGGTCTAATGGCTACACCTTC. Translation gives CASSGTGTGSNGYTF.

This clonotype was recorded many times. V gene TRBV5-1 combines with J gene TRBJ2-1; 9 nucleotides align to TRBD2. Germline assignment: CDR1 SGHRS and CDR2 YFSETQ. Trimming removed 1 base from V and 5 bases from J; junction bases left unmatched: 4. This CDR3 spans 15 amino acids. CDR3 region: CASSLTAGGDNEQFF. The CDR3 coding sequence is TGCGCCAGCAGCTTGACAGCGGGAGGCGACAATGAGCAGTTCTTC.

V usage is TRBV5-1 and J usage is TRBJ1-1; no clear D. Germline CDR1 is SGHRS and CDR2 is YFSETQ. Trimming cost V 1 base and J 4 bases, with 5 bases left between them. The CDR3 has 12 amino acids. The CDR3 nucleotides are TGCGCCAGCAGCTTGCATGGCACTGAAGCTTTCTTT. Protein: CASSLHGTEAFF.

V and J are TRBV10-1 and TRBJ2-5, with 13 nucleotides matching TRBD2. The germline CDR1 and CDR2 sequences are WNHNN and SYGVQD (reference sequence). V lost 0 bases, J lost 3 bases, and 4 bases stayed unmatched. The CDR3 is made up of 17 amino acids. CDR3 DNA: TGCGCCAGCAGTGAGTCGATCGGACTAGCGGGAGAAGAGACCCAGTACTTC. It yields the protein CASSESIGLAGEETQYF.

The sample holds a few counts of this clonotype. The chain links TRBV4-2 to TRBJ1-5; the D gene is possibly TRBD1 (6 bases). The germline CDR1 and CDR2 sequences are LGHNA and YNFKEQ. CDR3 length: 18 residues. The V end was cut by 0 bases, the J end by 1 base, with 16 bases between. CDR3 in amino acids: CASSQDGSGGWSNQPQHF. In DNA form, the CDR3 reads TGTGCCAGCAGCCAAGATGGGAGCGGGGGCTGGAGCAATCAGCCCCAGCATTTT.

This sequence joins TRBV19 and TRBJ2-1; TRBD2 aligns across 8 bases. V gave up 5 bases and J gave up 6 bases; unmatched junction bases: 9. The germline V gene encodes CDR1 LNHDA and CDR2 SQIVND (reference sequence). This CDR3 spans 15 amino acids. The CDR3 region has the DNA TGTGCCAGTAGTGATTCGGGACTAGTTATCAATGAGCAGTTCTTC. Residues: CASSDSGLVINEQFF.

This clonotype came up a few times. The V call is TRBV11-2, the J call TRBJ2-7, with D perhaps given as TRBD1 or TRBD2 (5 bases each). Germline assignment: CDR1 SGHAT and CDR2 FQNNGV. Between the trimmed V and J ends, which lost 0 bases and 0 bases, there was a span of 12 bases. The CDR3 length is 16 residues. In DNA, the CDR3 is TGTGCCAGCAGCTTAGACGGGGCGCGTTTCTCCTACGAGCAGTACTTC. It specifies CASSLDGARFSYEQYF.

In its sample, this clonotype was seen many times. V is TRBV6-1 and J is TRBJ2-3, with 9 bases matching TRBD2. Germline assignment: CDR1 MNHNS and CDR2 SASEGT. Trimming cost V 5 bases and J 3 bases; bases outside gene matches: 9. This CDR3 spans 16 amino acids. Here the CDR3 reads CASSQIAGAGTDTQYF. The CDR3 region has the DNA TGTGCCAGCAGTCAAATAGCGGGAGCGGGGACAGATACGCAGTATTTT.